The T cell receptor beta chain under discussion was sequenced for a study of control samples from healthy donors and cancer patients. Trimming left V 5 bases short and J 1 base short, with 14 bases between. This CDR3 spans 15 amino acids. The germline V gene encodes CDR1 MNHEY and CDR2 SMNVEV (reference sequence). Sequencing was performed with immunoSEQ multiplex PCR; in TCRdb, only in-frame clones are kept and a portion is missing. This sample's table has 150,000 to 200,000 clones. The rearrangement links TRBV27 to TRBJ2-5; D remains unclear. This TCR was sampled from a woman in her 30s in good health. The sequenced material came from blood. CDR3 nucleotides: TGTGCCAGCAGTAAATCCTGGGTTATCCAAGAGACCCAGTACTTC. It translates to CASSKSWVIQETQYF.